These 18 T cell receptor beta chains share one sample of origin, sequenced in a study of blood T cell repertoires in COVID-19. TCRdb's table, derived via immunoSEQ multiplex PCR, lists solely in-frame clones and lacks some. The sample lists over 400,000 clones, more than 85% occurring once. Sequencing was carried out using PBMCs or T cells enriched from blood (not recorded which). These TCRs come from a woman aged 55-70 years who had recovered from COVID-19.

The rearrangement links TRBV7-2 to TRBJ1-5; 7 bases fit TRBD1. Losses at the gene ends were 6 bases for V and 6 bases for J; bases not matched to a gene: 11. The CDR3 length is 15 residues. CDR1 is SGHTA and CDR2 is FQGNSA in the germline V gene. The CDR3: CASSFTGTEGQPQHF. CDR3 sequence (DNA): TGTGCCAGCAGTTTCACCGGGACAGAGGGTCAGCCCCAGCATTTT.

This clone was counted once. V gene TRBV6-5 combines with J gene TRBJ1-2; 9 nucleotides match TRBD1. The CDR3 totals 15 residues. The J segment lost 3 bases and the V segment lost 6 bases, leaving 8 bases of the junction unmatched. CDR1 and CDR2 (germline): MNHEY, SVGAGI. The CDR3 region has the DNA TGTGCCAGCAGGTCCACAGGGGGCATCGACTATGGCTACACCTTC. Protein sequence: CASRSTGGIDYGYTF.

CDR3 coding DNA: TGTGCCAGCACCTCGGGGTCTGCGGGGTCACCCCTCCACTTT. Translation: CASTSGSAGSPLHF. This chain uses TRBV6-5 with TRBJ1-6; no clear D. The V gene's germline CDR1 is MNHEY and CDR2 SVGAGI. The ends were cut back, 7 bases at V and 10 bases at J, with 17 bases in the middle. The CDR3 length is 14 residues.

CDR3 nucleotides: TGTGCCAGCAGCTTAGGTCGACTAGCGGGGGGGCTCGGCACCGGGGAGCTGTTTTTT. This sequence encodes CASSLGRLAGGLGTGELFF. The chain links TRBV7-2 to TRBJ2-2; TRBD2 matches 14 bases. There are 19 residues in the CDR3. V dropped 1 base and J dropped 4; count of bases not matched to a gene: 8. The germline CDR1 and CDR2 sequences are SGHTA and FQGNSA.

This chain uses TRBV19 with TRBJ1-2; no firm D call. V lost 4 bases to trimming and J lost 2 bases, with 8 bases between them. The CDR3 contains 13 residues. Germline lookup yields CDR1 LNHDA and CDR2 SQIVND (reference sequence). CDR3 amino acids: CASSTIVNYGYTF. CDR3 nucleotides: TGTGCCAGTAGTACAATAGTAAACTATGGCTACACCTTC.

V gene TRBV9 combines with J gene TRBJ1-4; D not resolved. Per the germline V gene, CDR1 is SGDLS and CDR2 is YYNGEE. This CDR3 has 17 amino acids. Deletions cut 0 bases from V and 8 bases from J, with 20 bases between. CDR3 nucleotide sequence: TGTGCCAGCAGCGTAGGCAATTTTGGCTACCCGAGGGAAAAACTGTTTTTT. Protein sequence: CASSVGNFGYPREKLFF.

The chain combines TRBV6-5 with TRBJ1-6; a weak D match, TRBD1 (6 bases). CDR3 length: 14 amino acids. Germline V gene sequence: CDR1 MNHEY, CDR2 SVGAGI. V gave up 5 bases and J gave up 3 bases, with 8 bases separating them. CDR3 sequence: CASSRGGYNSPLHF. In DNA form, the CDR3 reads TGTGCCAGCAGTAGGGGGGGCTATAATTCACCCCTCCACTTT.

This chain connects TRBV2 to TRBJ2-2; D might be TRBD1 (6 bases). The CDR3 sequence is 14 residues long. Trimming removed 5 bases at V and 5 bases at J, with 12 bases between. CDR1 is SNHLY and CDR2 is FYNNEI in the germline V gene. The CDR3 coding sequence is TGTGCCAGCAGTTTACAGGGTCGTACCGGGGAGCTGTTTTTT. This encodes CASSLQGRTGELFF.

This chain joins TRBV11-2 and TRBJ2-4, with 7 bases that match TRBD2. With 1 base clipped from V and 0 bases from J, the junction kept 3 bases outside the gene matches. This CDR3 contains 16 residues. Germline V gives CDR1 SGHAT, CDR2 FQNNGV. CDR3: CASSLAGGIAKNIQYF. The CDR3 DNA is TGTGCCAGCAGCTTAGCGGGGGGTATAGCCAAAAACATTCAGTACTTC.

This clone has just one count. This chain links TRBV30 with TRBJ2-6, with TRBD1 matching 9 bases. The J segment lost 2 bases and the V segment lost 0 bases, leaving 5 bases of the junction unmatched. Germline loops: CDR1 GTSNPN, CDR2 SVGIG (reference sequence). This CDR3 spans 17 amino acids. In DNA form, the CDR3 reads TGTGCCTGGAGTGTCGACCGGACAGGGGCTGGGGCCAACGTCCTGACTTTC. Protein: CAWSVDRTGAGANVLTF.

This rearrangement joins TRBV10-3 to TRBJ2-7; a weak D match, TRBD2 (6 bases). CDR3 size: 13 residues. The germline V gene encodes CDR1 ENHRY and CDR2 SYGVKD. The V and J ends lost 9 bases and 2 bases respectively, with 14 bases between them. DNA of the CDR3: TGTGCCATTAATGGCGGGGCCCCCTACGAGCAGTACTTC. Its protein is CAINGGAPYEQYF.

V usage is TRBV9 and J usage is TRBJ1-1, with D unresolved. V lost 3 bases and J 0 bases, leaving 6 bases between the germline ends. CDR1 and CDR2 from the germline V gene are SGDLS and YYNGEE. This CDR3 has 13 amino acids. The chain's CDR3 is CASSALMNTEAFF. CDR3 sequence (DNA): TGTGCCAGCAGCGCTCTTATGAACACTGAAGCTTTCTTT.

The rearrangement uses TRBV5-1 and TRBJ2-3; 7 nucleotides agree with TRBD1. Germline values: CDR1 SGHRS, CDR2 YFSETQ. The CDR3 extends over 17 amino acids. V shed 0 bases and J 3 bases; nucleotides not matched to a gene: 10. The chain's CDR3 is CASSLVQPGQLTDTQYF. CDR3 DNA sequence: TGCGCCAGCAGCTTGGTTCAACCGGGACAGCTAACAGATACGCAGTATTTT.

This chain's CDR3 is CAISEGRGQADTQYF. CDR3 in DNA: TGTGCCATCAGTGAGGGCAGGGGGCAGGCAGATACGCAGTATTTT. The chain recombines TRBV10-3 with TRBJ2-3; 8 bases map to TRBD1. The trim removed 2 bases at V and 4 bases at J, leaving 5 bases unmatched. The CDR3 is made up of 15 amino acids. CDR1 is ENHRY and CDR2 is SYGVKD in the germline V gene.

The genes are TRBV19 and TRBJ2-5; possible D gene TRBD1, 5 bases. CDR3 size: 12 residues. V lost 6 bases, J lost 2 bases, and 7 bases lay in between. Germline assignment: CDR1 LNHDA and CDR2 SQIVND (reference sequence). In DNA, the CDR3 is TGTGCCAGTAGCGCAGGGCAAGAGACCCAGTACTTC. Translation: CASSAGQETQYF.

This chain links TRBV12-3 or TRBV12-4 with TRBJ1-1; D perhaps matches TRBD1 (5 bases). Trimming took 6 bases from V and 9 from J, leaving 14 bases between them. This CDR3 comprises 12 residues. CDR3: CASRGGFNKAFF. CDR3 DNA: TGTGCCAGCAGGGGGGGGTTTAACAAAGCTTTCTTT.

The rearrangement uses TRBV3-1 (or the pseudogene TRBV3-2) and TRBJ2-7, with D unresolved. V was pared by 1 base and J by 3 bases, with 4 bases between. The CDR3 is 12 residues long. CDR1 LGHDT and CDR2 YNNKEL come from the germline V gene (reference sequence). The CDR3 loop reads CASSQAVYEQYF. In DNA, the CDR3 is TGTGCCAGCAGCCAAGCGGTCTACGAGCAGTACTTC.

CDR3 in DNA: TGTGCCAGCTCCAGCGGGGCGCCCTACGAGCAGTACGTC. The encoded protein is CASSSGAPYEQYV. The V gene is TRBV28, the J gene TRBJ2-7; TRBD2 aligns across 7 bases. Germline trimming cut 8 bases from V and 2 bases from J; bases unmatched to any gene: 6. The V gene's germline CDR1 is MDHEN and CDR2 SYDVKM. This CDR3 contains 13 residues.